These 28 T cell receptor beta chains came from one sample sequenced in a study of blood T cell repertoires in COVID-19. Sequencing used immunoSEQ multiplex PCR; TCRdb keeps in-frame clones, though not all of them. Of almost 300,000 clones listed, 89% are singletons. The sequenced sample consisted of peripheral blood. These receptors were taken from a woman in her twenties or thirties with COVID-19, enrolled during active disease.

CDR3: CASSQRDGGDTQYF. In DNA, the CDR3 is TGCGCCAGCAGCCAAAGAGACGGAGGAGATACGCAGTATTTT. The rearrangement uses TRBV4-1 and TRBJ2-3, with D possibly matching TRBD2 (5 bases). Germline assignment: CDR1 MGHRA and CDR2 YSYEKL. Trimming stripped 2 bases from V and 5 bases from J, with 11 bases between. CDR3 length equals 14 residues.

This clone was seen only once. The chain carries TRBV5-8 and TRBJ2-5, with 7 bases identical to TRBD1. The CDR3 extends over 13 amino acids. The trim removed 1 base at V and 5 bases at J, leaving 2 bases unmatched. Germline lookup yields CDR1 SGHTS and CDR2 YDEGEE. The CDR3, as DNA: TGTGCCAGCAGCTTGAGGGGGCCGGAGACCCAGTACTTC. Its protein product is CASSLRGPETQYF.

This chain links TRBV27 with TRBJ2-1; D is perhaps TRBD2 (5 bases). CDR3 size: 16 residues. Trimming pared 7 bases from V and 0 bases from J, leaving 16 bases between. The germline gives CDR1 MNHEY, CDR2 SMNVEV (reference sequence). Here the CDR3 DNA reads TGTGCCAGCACTCTACTAGGACCAAGCTCCTACAATGAGCAGTTCTTC. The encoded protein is CASTLLGPSSYNEQFF.

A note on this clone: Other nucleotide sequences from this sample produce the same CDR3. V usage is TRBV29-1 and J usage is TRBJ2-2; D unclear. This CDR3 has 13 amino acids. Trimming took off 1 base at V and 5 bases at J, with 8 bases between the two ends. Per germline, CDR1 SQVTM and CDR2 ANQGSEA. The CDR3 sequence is CSVEGGRTGELFF. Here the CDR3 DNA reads TGCAGCGTTGAAGGCGGAAGGACCGGGGAGCTGTTTTTT.

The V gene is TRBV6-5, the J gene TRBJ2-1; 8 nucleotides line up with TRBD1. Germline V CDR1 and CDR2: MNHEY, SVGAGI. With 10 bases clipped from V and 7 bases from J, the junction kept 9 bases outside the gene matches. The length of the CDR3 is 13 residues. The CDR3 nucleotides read TGTGCCAACTTCCGGGACAGGAGTAATGAGCAGTTCTTC. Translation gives CANFRDRSNEQFF.

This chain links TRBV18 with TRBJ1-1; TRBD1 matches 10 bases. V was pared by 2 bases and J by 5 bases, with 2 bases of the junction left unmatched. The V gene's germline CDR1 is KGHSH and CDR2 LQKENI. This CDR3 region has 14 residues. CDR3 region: CASSPRTGGTEAFF. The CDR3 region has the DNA TGTGCCAGCTCACCAAGGACAGGGGGGACTGAAGCTTTCTTT.

The CDR3 loop is CASSLREDYGYTF. CDR3 coding DNA: TGTGCCAGCAGCTTGCGCGAGGACTATGGCTACACCTTC. The genes are TRBV5-6 and TRBJ1-2; D remains unclear. The V end lost 1 base, the J end lost 3 bases, and 7 bases lay between the germline ends. CDR1 and CDR2 from the germline V gene are SGHDT and YYEEEE. The CDR3 has 13 residues. The whole variable domain, remainder taken from reference TRBV5-6 and TRBJ1-2, is DAGVTQSPTHLIKTRGQQVTLRCSPKSGHDTVSWYQQALGQGPQFIFQYYEEEERQRGNFPDRFSGHQFPNYSSELNVNALLLGDSALYLCASSLREDYGYTFGSGTRLTVV.

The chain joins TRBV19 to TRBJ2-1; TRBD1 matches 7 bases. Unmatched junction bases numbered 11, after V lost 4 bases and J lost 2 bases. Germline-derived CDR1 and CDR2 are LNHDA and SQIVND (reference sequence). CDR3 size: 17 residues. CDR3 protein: CASSTSRGTATYNEQFF. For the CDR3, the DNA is TGTGCCAGTAGTACCTCCAGGGGGACAGCTACCTACAATGAGCAGTTCTTC.

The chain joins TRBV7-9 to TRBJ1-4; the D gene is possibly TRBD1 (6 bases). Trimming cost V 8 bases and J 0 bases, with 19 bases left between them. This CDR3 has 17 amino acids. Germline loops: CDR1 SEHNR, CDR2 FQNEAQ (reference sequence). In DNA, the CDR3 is TGTGCCAGCGAAAGGTTGGGGGGGGGCCCAACTAATGAAAAACTGTTTTTT. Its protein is CASERLGGGPTNEKLFF.

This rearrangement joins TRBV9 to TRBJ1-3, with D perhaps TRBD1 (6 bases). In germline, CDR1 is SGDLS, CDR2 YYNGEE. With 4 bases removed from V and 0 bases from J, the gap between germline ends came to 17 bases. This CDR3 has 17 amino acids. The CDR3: CASSTQRGQSSGNTIYF. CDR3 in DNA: TGTGCCAGCAGCACCCAAAGGGGACAAAGCTCTGGAAACACCATATATTTT.

CDR3 amino acids: CASSKQGTGELFF. CDR3 coding DNA: TGTGCCAGTAGTAAACAGGGGACTGGGGAGCTGTTTTTT. The V call is TRBV19, the J call TRBJ2-2; D may be TRBD1 (7 bases). From germline, CDR1 is LNHDA and CDR2 SQIVND (reference sequence). V gave up 4 bases and J gave up 8 bases, with 11 bases separating them. The CDR3 loop spans 13 amino acids.

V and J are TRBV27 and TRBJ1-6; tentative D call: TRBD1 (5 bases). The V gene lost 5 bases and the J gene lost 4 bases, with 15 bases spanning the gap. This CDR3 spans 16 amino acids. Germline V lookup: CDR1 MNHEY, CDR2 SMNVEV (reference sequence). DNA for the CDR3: TGTGCCAGCAGTCCTCAGGGATTTGGGTATAATTCACCCCTCCACTTT. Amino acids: CASSPQGFGYNSPLHF.

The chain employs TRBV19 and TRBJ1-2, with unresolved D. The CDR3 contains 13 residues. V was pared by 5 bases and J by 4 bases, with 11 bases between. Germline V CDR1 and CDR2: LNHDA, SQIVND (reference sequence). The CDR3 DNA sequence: TGTGCCAGTAGTCCACCGGGGATCTATGGCTACACCTTC. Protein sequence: CASSPPGIYGYTF.

CDR3 DNA sequence: TGTGCCAGCAGTCCGAGGGGACTCAAGAACACTGAAGCTTTCTTT. Protein product: CASSPRGLKNTEAFF. The V and J genes are TRBV6-5 and TRBJ1-1; D perhaps matches TRBD1 (5 bases). Deletions cut 5 bases from V and 1 base from J, with 14 bases between. Germline lookup yields CDR1 MNHEY and CDR2 SVGAGI. The CDR3 is 15 residues long.

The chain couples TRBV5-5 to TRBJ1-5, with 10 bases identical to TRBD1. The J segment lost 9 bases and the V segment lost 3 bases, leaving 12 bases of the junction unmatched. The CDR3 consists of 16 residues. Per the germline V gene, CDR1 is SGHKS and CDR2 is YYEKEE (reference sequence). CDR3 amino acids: CASSSTDRGIMAPQHF. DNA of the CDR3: TGTGCCAGCAGCTCTACGGACAGGGGGATTATGGCGCCCCAGCATTTT.

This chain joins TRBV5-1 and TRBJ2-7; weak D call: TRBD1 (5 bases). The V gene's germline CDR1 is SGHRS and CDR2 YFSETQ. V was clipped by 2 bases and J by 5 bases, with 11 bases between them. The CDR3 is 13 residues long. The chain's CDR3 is CASSLGHPDEQYF. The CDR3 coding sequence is TGCGCCAGCAGCTTAGGACACCCCGACGAGCAGTACTTC.

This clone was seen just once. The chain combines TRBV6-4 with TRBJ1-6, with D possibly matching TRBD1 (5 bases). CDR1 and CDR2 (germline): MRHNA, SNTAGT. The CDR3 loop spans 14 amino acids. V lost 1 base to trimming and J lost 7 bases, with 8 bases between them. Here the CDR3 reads CASSDLGENSPLHF. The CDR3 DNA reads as TGTGCCAGCAGTGACTTAGGGGAAAATTCACCCCTCCACTTT.

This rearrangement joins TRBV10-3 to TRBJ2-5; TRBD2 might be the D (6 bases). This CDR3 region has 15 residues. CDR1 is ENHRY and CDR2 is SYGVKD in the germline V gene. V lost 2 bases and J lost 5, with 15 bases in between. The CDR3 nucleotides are TGTGCCATCAGTGAGGGAGGGAGGACAAGGGAGACCCAGTACTTC. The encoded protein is CAISEGGRTRETQYF.

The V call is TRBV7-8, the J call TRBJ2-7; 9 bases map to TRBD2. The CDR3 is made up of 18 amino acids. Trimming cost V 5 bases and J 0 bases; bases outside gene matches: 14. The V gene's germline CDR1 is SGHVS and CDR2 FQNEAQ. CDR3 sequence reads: CASSPFFGGGGYSYEQYF. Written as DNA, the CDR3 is TGTGCCAGCAGCCCCTTTTTTGGCGGGGGGGGTTACTCCTACGAGCAGTACTTC. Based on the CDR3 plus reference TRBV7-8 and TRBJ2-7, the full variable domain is GAGVSQSPRYKVAKRGQDVALRCDPISGHVSLFWYQQALGQGPEFLTYFQNEAQLDKSGLPSDRFFAERPEGSVSTLKIQRTQQEDSAVYLCASSPFFGGGGYSYEQYFGPGTRLTVT.

The DNA for the CDR3 is TGTGCCAGCAGCTTAGTAGCTAGCAATCAGCCCCAGCATTTT. Its translation is CASSLVASNQPQHF. V and J are TRBV7-2 and TRBJ1-5, with D unresolved. V was cut by 1 base and J by 0 bases, with 4 bases left in between. Germline loops: CDR1 SGHTA, CDR2 FQGNSA. This CDR3 has 14 amino acids.

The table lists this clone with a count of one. CDR3 nucleotides: TGCGCCAGCAGCCGGACAGTCAATCAGCCCCAGCATTTT. Amino acids: CASSRTVNQPQHF. The genes are TRBV5-1 and TRBJ1-5, with D possibly being TRBD1 (6 bases). The length of the CDR3 is 13 residues. The V gene lost 4 bases and the J gene lost 3 bases, with 8 bases spanning the gap. Germline V CDR1 and CDR2: SGHRS, YFSETQ.

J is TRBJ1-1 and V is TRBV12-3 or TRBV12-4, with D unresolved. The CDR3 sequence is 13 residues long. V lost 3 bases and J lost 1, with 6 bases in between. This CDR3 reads CASSFLQNTEAFF. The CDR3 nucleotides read TGTGCCAGCAGTTTTTTACAGAACACTGAAGCTTTCTTT.

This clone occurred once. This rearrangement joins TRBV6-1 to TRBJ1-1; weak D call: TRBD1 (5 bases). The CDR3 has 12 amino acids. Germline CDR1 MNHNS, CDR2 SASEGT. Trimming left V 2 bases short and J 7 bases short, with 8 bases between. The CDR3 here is CASSESGDEAFF. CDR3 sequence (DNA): TGTGCCAGCAGTGAATCGGGGGATGAAGCTTTCTTT.

The chain's CDR3 is CASSEAGTGNSPLHF. The CDR3 DNA reads TGTGCCAGCAGTGAAGCCGGGACAGGGAATTCACCCCTCCACTTT. The chain combines TRBV2 with TRBJ1-6, with 9 bases identical to TRBD1. Looked up from germline, CDR1 is SNHLY and CDR2 is FYNNEI. CDR3 size: 15 residues. V dropped 0 bases and J dropped 7; count of bases not matched to a gene: 1.

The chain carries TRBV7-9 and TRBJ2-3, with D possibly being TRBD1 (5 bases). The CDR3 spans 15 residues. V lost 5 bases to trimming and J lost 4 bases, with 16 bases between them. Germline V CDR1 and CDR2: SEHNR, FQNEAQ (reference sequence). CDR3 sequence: CASSLSRVSPDTQYF. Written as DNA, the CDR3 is TGTGCCAGCAGCCTGTCCAGGGTGAGCCCAGATACGCAGTATTTT.

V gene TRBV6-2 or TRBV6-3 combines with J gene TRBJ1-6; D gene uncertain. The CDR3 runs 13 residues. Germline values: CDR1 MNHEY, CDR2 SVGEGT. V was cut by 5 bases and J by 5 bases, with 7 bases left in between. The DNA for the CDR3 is TGTGCCAGCAGTAATCGAGATAATTCACCCCTCCACTTT. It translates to CASSNRDNSPLHF.

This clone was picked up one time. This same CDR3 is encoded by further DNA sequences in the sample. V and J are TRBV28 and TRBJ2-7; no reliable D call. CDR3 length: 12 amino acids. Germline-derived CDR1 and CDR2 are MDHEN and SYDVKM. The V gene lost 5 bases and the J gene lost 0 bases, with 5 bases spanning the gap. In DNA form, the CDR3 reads TGTGCCAGCAGTCCCTACTCCTACGAGCAGTACTTC. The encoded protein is CASSPYSYEQYF.

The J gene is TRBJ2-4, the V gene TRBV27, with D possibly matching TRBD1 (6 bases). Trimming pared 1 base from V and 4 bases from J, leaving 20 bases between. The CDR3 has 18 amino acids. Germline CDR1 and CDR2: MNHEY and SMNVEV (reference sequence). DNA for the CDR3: TGTGCCAGCAGTTTATACCCCGCATTCGCGCAGGGGAAAAACATTCAGTACTTC. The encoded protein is CASSLYPAFAQGKNIQYF.